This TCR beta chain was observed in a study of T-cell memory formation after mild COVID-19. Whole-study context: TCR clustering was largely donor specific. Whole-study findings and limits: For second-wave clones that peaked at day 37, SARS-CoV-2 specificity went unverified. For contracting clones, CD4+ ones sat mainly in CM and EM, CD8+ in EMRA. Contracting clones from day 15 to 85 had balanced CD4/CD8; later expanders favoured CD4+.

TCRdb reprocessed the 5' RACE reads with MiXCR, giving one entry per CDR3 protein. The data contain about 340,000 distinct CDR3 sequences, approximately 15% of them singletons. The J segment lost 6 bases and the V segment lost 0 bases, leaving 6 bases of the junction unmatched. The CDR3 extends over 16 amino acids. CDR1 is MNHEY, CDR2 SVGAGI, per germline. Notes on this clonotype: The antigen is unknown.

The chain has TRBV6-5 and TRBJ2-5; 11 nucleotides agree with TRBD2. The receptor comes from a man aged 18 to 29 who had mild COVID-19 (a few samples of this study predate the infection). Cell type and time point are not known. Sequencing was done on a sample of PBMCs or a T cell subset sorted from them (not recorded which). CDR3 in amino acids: CASSYSIAGGPKTQYF. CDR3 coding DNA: TGTGCCAGCAGTTACTCGATAGCGGGGGGGCCAAAGACCCAGTACTTC.